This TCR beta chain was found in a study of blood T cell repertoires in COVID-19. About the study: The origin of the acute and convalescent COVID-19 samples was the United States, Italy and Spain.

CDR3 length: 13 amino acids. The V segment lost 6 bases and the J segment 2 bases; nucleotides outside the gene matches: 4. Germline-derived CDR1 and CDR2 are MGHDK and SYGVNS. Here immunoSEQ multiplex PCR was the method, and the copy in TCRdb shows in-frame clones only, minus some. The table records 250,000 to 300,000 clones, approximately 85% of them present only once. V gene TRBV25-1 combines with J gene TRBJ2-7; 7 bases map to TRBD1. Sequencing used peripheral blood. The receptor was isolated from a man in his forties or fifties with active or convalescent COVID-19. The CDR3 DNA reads TGTGCCAGCAGGTCCGGGACAGCCTACGAGCAGTACTTC. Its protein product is CASRSGTAYEQYF.